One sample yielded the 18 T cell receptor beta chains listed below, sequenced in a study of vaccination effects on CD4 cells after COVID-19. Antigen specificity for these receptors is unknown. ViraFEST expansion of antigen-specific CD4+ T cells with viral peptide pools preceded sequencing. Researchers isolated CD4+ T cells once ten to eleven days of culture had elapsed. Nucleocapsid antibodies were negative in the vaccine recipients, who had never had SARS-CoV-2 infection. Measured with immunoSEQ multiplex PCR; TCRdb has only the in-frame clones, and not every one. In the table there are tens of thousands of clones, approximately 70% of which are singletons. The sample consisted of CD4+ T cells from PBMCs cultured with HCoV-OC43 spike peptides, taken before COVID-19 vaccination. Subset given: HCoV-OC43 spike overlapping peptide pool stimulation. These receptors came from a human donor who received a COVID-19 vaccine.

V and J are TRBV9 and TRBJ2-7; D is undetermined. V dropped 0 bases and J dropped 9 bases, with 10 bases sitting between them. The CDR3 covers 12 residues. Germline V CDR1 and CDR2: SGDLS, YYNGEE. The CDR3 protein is CASSVEQLGQYV. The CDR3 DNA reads TGTGCCAGCAGCGTAGAACAGCTTGGGCAGTACGTC.

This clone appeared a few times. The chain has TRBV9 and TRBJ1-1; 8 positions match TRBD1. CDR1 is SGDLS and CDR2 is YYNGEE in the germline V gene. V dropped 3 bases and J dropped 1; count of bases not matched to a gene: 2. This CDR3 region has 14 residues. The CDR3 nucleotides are TGTGCCAGCAGCGGGACAGGGCGGAACACTGAAGCTTTCTTT. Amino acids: CASSGTGRNTEAFF.

The CDR3 nucleotides are TGTGCCAGCAGTTACCAGGGGACAGTCGCTAATGAAAAACTGTTTTTT. Translating it yields CASSYQGTVANEKLFF. The V gene is TRBV6-5, the J gene TRBJ1-4, with 7 nucleotides matching TRBD1. The CDR3 length is 16 residues. Looked up from germline, CDR1 is MNHEY and CDR2 is SVGAGI. J gave up 3 bases and V 2 bases, and 6 bases lay outside the gene matches.

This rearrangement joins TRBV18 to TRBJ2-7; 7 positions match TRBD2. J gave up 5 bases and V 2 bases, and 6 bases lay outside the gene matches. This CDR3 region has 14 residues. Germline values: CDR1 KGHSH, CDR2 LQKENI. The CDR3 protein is CASSPASGFNEQYV. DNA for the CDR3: TGTGCCAGCTCACCAGCTAGCGGATTTAACGAGCAGTACGTC.

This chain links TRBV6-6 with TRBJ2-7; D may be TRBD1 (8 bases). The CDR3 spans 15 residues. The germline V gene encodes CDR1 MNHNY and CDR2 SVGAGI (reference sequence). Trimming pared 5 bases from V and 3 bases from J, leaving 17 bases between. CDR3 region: CASSAGGTGVYEQYV. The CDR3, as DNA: TGTGCCAGCAGTGCCGGGGGGACAGGCGTCTACGAGCAGTACGTC.

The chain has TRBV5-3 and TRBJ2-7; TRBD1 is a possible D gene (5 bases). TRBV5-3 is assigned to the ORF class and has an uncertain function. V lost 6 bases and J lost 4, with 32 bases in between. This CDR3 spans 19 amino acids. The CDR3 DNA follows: TGTGCCAGAAAGGGGTTCGAAGTAAGGATCGAGAAGGGTGTATACGAGCAGTACGTC. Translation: CARKGFEVRIEKGVYEQYV.

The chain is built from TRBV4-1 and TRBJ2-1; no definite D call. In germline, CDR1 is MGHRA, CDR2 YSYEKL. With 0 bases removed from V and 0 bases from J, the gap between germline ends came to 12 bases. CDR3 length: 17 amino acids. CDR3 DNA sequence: TGCGCCAGCAGCCAAGATGGGAAGGGCCGCTCCTACAATGAGCAGTTCTTC. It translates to CASSQDGKGRSYNEQFF.

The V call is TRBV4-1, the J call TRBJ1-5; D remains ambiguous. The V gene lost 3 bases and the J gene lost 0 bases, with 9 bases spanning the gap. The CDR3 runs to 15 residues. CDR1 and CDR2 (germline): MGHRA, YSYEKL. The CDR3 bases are TGCGCCAGCAGCCAGTTGGGGAGTAGCAATCAGCCCCAGCATTTT. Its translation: CASSQLGSSNQPQHF.

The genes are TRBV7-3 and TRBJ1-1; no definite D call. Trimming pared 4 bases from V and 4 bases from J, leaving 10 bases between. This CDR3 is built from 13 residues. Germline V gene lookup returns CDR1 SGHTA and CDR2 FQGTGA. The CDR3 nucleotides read TGTGCCAGCAGCTCTTTACTGGGCACTGAAGCTTTCTTT. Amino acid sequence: CASSSLLGTEAFF.

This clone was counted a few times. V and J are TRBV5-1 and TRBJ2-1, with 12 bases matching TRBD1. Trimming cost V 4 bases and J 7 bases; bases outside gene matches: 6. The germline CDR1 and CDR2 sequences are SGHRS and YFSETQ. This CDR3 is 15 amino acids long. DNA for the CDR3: TGCGCCAGCAGCCCGGGACAGGGGGCTCATAATGAGCAGTTCTTC. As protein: CASSPGQGAHNEQFF.

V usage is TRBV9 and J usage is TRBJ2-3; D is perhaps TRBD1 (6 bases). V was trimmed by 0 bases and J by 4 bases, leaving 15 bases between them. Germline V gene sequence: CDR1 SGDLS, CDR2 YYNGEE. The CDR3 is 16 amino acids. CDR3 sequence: CASSVAGNPGADTQYF. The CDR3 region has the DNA TGTGCCAGCAGCGTAGCAGGGAACCCAGGGGCAGATACGCAGTATTTT.

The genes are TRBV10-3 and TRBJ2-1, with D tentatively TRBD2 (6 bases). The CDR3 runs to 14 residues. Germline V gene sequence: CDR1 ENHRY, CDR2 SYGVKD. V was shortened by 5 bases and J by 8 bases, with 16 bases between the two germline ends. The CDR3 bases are TGTGCCATCAGTTGGGGGGTTGAATCCGATGAGCAGTTCTTC. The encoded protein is CAISWGVESDEQFF.

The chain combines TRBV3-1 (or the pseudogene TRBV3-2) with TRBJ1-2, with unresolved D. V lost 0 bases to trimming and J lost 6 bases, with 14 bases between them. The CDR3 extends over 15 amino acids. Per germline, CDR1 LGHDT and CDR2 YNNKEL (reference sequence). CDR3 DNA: TGTGCCAGCAGCCAAGATCAGCTTCGGAAGGATGGCTACACCTTC. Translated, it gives CASSQDQLRKDGYTF.

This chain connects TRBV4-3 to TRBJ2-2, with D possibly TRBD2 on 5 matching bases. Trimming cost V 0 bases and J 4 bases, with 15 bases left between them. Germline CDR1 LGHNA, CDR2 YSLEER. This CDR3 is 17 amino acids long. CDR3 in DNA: TGCGCCAGCAGCCAAGATATGATGGGCGCGGGCACCGGGGAGCTGTTTTTT. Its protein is CASSQDMMGAGTGELFF.

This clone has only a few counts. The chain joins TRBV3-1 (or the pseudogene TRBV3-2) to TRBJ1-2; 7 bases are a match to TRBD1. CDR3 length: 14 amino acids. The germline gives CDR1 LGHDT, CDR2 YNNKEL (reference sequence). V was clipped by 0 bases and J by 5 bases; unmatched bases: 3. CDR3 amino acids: CASSQETGPYGYTF. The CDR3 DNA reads TGTGCCAGCAGCCAAGAGACAGGGCCATATGGCTACACCTTC.

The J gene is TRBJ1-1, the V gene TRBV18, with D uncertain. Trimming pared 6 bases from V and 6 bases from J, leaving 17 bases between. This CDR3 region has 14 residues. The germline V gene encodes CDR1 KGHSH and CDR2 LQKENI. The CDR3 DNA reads TGTGCCAGCTCTGCCCGGGTGGCAGTCCCTGAAGCTTTCTTT. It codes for CASSARVAVPEAFF.

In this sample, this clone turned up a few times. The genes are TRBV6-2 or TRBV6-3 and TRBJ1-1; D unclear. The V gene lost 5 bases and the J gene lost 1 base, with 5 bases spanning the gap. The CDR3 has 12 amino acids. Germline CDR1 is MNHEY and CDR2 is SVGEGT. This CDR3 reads CASSNPNTEAFF. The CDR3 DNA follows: TGTGCCAGCAGTAACCCGAACACTGAAGCTTTCTTT.

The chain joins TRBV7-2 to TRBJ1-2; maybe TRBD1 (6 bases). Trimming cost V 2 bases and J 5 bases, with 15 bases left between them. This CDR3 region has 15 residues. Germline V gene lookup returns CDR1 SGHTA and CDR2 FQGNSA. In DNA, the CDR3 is TGTGCCAGCAGCTTAATTGGGGGGACAAGGTATGGCTACACCTTC. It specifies CASSLIGGTRYGYTF.